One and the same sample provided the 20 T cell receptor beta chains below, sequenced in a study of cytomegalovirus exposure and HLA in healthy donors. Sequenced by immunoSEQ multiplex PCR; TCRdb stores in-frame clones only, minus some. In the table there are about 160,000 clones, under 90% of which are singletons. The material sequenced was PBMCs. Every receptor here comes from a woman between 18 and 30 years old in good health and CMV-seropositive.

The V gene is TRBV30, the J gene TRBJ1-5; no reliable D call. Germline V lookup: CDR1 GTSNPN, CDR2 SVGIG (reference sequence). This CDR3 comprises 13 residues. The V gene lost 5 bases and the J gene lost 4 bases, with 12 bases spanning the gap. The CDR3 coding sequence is TGTGCCTGGGGATTAAGAGGGAATCAGCCCCAGCATTTT. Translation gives CAWGLRGNQPQHF.

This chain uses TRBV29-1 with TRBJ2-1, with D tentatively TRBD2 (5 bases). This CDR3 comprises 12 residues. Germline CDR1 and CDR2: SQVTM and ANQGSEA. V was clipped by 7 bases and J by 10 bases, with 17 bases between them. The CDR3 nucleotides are TGCAGCGCGACCCCCACTAGTCGCGAGCAGTTCTTC. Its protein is CSATPTSREQFF.

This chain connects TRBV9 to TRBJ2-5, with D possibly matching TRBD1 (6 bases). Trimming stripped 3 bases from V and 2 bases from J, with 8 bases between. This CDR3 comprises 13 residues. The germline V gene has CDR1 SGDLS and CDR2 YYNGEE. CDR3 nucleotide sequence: TGTGCCAGCAGCGGGACAGCTCAAGAGACCCAGTACTTC. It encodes CASSGTAQETQYF. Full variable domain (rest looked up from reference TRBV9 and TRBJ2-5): DSGVTQTPKHLITATGQRVTLRCSPRSGDLSVYWYQQSLDQGLQFLIQYYNGEERAKGNILERFSAQQFPDLHSELNLSSLELGDSALYFCASSGTAQETQYFGPGTRLLVL.

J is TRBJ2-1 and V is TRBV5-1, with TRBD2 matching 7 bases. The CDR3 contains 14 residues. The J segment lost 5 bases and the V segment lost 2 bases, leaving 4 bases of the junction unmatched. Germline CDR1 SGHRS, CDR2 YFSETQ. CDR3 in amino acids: CASSLNGRNNEQFF. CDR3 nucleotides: TGCGCCAGCAGCTTAAACGGGAGGAACAATGAGCAGTTCTTC.

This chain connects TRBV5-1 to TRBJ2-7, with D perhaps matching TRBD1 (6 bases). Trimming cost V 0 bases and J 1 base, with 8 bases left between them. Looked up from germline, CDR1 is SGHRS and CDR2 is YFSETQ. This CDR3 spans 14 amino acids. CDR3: CASSLGGQSYEQYF. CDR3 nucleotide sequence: TGCGCCAGCAGCTTGGGGGGACAATCCTACGAGCAGTACTTC.

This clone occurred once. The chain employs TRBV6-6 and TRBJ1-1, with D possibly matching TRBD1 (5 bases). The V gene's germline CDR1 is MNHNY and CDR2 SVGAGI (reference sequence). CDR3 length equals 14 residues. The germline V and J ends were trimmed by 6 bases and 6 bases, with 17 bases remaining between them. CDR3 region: CASSSIQQDPEAFF. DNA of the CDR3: TGTGCCAGCAGCTCTATTCAACAGGACCCTGAAGCTTTCTTT.

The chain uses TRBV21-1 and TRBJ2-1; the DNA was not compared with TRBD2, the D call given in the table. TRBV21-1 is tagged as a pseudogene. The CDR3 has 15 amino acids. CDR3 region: CASSKAAGVKYEQFF. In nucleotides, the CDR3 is TGTGCCAGCAGCAAAGCGGCGGGAGTTAAGTATGAGCAGTTCTTC.

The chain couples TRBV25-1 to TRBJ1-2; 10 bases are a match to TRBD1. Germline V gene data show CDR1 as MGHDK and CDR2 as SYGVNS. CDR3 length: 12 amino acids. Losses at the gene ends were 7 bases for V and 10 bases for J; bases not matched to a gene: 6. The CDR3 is CASTGTGVDYTF. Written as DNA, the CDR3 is TGTGCCAGCACCGGGACAGGGGTTGACTACACCTTC.

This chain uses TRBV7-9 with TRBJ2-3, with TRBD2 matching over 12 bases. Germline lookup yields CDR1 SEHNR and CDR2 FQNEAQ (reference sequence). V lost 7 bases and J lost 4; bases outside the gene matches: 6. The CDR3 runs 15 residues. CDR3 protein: CASILLAGGADTQYF. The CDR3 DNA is TGTGCCAGCATCCTACTAGCGGGAGGCGCAGATACGCAGTATTTT.

In DNA form, the CDR3 reads TGCAGCGTTGAAGCGACAGGGTCCGGGGAGCTGTTTTTT. Protein sequence: CSVEATGSGELFF. This sequence joins TRBV29-1 and TRBJ2-2, with TRBD1 matching 7 bases. Germline CDR1 is SQVTM and CDR2 is ANQGSEA. V was clipped by 1 base and J by 6 bases; unmatched bases: 2. There are 13 residues in the CDR3.

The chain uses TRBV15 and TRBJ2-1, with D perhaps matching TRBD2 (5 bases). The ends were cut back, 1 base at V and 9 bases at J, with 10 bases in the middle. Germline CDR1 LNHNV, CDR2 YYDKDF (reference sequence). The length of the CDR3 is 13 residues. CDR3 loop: CATSRGEPGEQFF. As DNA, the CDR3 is TGTGCCACCAGCAGAGGGGAGCCCGGTGAGCAGTTCTTC.

The chain's CDR3 is CASRKGLEIETQYF. The CDR3 bases are TGTGCCAGCAGGAAGGGACTAGAGATAGAGACCCAGTACTTC. J is TRBJ2-5 and V is TRBV5-4, with 8 bases aligning to TRBD2. V dropped 5 bases and J dropped 4; count of bases not matched to a gene: 7. CDR3 length equals 14 residues. Germline lookup yields CDR1 SGHNT and CDR2 YYREEE (reference sequence).

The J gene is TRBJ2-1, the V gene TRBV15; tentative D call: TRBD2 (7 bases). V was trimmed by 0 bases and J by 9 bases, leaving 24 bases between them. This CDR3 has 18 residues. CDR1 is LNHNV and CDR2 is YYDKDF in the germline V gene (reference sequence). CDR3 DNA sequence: TGTGCCACCAGCAGAGATCTTATGGGCCCGGGGGGCTTCACTGAGCAGTTCTTC. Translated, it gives CATSRDLMGPGGFTEQFF. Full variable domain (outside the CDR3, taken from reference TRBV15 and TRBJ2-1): DAMVIQNPRYQVTQFGKPVTLSCSQTLNHNVMYWYQQKSSQAPKLLFHYYDKDFNNEADTPDNFQSRRPNTSFCFLDIRSPGLGDTAMYLCATSRDLMGPGGFTEQFFGPGTRLTVL.

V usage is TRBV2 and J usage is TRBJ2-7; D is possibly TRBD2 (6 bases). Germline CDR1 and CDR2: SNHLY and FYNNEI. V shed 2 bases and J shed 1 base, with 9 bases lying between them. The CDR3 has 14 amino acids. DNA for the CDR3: TGTGCCAGCAGTGAATTGGACTATTCCTACGAGCAGTACTTC. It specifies CASSELDYSYEQYF.

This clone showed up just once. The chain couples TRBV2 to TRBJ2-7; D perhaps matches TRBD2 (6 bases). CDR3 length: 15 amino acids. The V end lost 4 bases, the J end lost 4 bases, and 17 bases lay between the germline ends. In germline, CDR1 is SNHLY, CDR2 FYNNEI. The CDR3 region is CASSGGGASVYEQYF. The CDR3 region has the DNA TGTGCCAGCAGTGGAGGTGGGGCTAGCGTGTACGAGCAGTACTTC.

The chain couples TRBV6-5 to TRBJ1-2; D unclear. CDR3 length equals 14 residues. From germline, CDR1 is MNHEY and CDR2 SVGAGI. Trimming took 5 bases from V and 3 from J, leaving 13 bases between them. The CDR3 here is CASSPTQSHYGYTF. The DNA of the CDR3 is TGTGCCAGCAGTCCTACCCAATCCCACTATGGCTACACCTTC.

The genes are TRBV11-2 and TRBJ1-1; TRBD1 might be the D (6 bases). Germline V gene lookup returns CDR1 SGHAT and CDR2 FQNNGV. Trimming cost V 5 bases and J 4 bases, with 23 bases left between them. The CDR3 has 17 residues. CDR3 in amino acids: CASSELWGRARATEAFF. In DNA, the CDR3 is TGTGCCAGCAGCGAGCTGTGGGGGCGAGCACGGGCCACTGAAGCTTTCTTT.

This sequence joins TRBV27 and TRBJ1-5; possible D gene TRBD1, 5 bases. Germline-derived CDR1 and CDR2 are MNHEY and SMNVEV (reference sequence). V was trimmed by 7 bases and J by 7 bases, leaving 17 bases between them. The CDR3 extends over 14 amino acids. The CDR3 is CASKISGGNQPQHF. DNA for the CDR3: TGTGCCAGCAAGATTTCGGGGGGGAACCAGCCCCAGCATTTT.

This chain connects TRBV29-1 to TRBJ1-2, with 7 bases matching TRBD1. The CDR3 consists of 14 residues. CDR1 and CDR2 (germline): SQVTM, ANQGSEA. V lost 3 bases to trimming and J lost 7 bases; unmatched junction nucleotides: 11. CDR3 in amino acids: CSVDGTALRGGYTF. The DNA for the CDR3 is TGCAGCGTTGATGGGACAGCCCTCAGGGGTGGCTACACCTTC.

CDR3 sequence reads: CASSLQKQGFGGYTF. CDR3 DNA: TGTGCCAGCAGCTTACAAAAACAGGGGTTTGGGGGCTACACCTTC. The V and J genes are TRBV7-8 and TRBJ1-2; TRBD1 matches 7 bases. The CDR3 runs 15 residues. V shed 2 bases, J shed 8 bases, and the junction held 11 bases outside the gene matches. Germline lookup yields CDR1 SGHVS and CDR2 FQNEAQ.